This T cell receptor (beta chain) was sequenced in a study of cytomegalovirus exposure and HLA in healthy donors. Broader study findings: The authors later found most CMV-associated TCR beta chains appeared HLA-restricted.

The PCR ran on 60 Vbeta and 13 Jbeta primers. Sequencing was performed with immunoSEQ multiplex PCR; in TCRdb, only in-frame clones are kept and a portion is missing. The table lists about 73,000 clones, roughly 82% of them singletons, with roughly an eighth in the top ten. This CDR3 comprises 14 residues. The germline V gene encodes CDR1 SGHRS and CDR2 YFSETQ. V lost 4 bases and J 4 bases, leaving 12 bases between the germline ends. In the case of this clone: The antigen is unknown.

The chain joins TRBV5-1 to TRBJ1-5; D remains ambiguous. Sequencing was performed on PBMCs. The clonotype was recovered from a man in his 70s in good health and CMV-seronegative. Here the CDR3 DNA reads TGCGCCAGCAGCCGGACCGGAGGAAATCAGCCCCAGCATTTT. It yields the protein CASSRTGGNQPQHF. Using reference TRBV5-1 and TRBJ1-5 for the parts outside the CDR3, the full variable domain is KAGVTQTPRYLIKTRGQQVTLSCSPISGHRSVSWYQQTPGQGLQFLFEYFSETQRNKGNFPGRFSGRQFSNSRSEMNVSTLELGDSALYLCASSRTGGNQPQHFGDGTRLSIL.